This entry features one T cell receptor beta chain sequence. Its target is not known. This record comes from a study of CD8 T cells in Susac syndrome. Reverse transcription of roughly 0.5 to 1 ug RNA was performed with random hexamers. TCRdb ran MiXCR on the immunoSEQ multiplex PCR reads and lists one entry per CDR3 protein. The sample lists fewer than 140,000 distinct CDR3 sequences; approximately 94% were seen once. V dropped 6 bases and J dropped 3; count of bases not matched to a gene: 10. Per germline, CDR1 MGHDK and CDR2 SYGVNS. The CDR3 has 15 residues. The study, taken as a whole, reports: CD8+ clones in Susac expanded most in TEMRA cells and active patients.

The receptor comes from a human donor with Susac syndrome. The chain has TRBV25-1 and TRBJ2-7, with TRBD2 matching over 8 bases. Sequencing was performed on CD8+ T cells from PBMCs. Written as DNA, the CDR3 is TGTGCCAGCAGGGGTAGTCTAGCGGGTAACTACGAGCAGTACTTC. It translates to CASRGSLAGNYEQYF.